This T cell receptor (beta chain) is drawn from a study of cytomegalovirus exposure and HLA in healthy donors. With 60 Vbeta and 13 Jbeta primers, the PCR was carried out. TCRdb's copy holds only in-frame clones and misses some; the assay was immunoSEQ multiplex PCR. Here the sample spans 150,000 to 200,000 clones, more than 65% being singletons. The germline V gene has CDR1 SGHAT and CDR2 FQNNGV. The length of the CDR3 is 15 residues. Trimming cost V 3 bases and J 7 bases, with 18 bases left between them. The receptor was isolated from a man aged 50 to 59 in good health and CMV-seropositive. The V and J genes are TRBV11-2 and TRBJ1-1; possibly TRBD1 for D (6 bases). The material sequenced was PBMCs. The CDR3 loop reads CASSFPQGIALEAFF. For the CDR3, the DNA is TGTGCCAGCAGCTTCCCACAGGGTATTGCTCTTGAAGCTTTCTTT.